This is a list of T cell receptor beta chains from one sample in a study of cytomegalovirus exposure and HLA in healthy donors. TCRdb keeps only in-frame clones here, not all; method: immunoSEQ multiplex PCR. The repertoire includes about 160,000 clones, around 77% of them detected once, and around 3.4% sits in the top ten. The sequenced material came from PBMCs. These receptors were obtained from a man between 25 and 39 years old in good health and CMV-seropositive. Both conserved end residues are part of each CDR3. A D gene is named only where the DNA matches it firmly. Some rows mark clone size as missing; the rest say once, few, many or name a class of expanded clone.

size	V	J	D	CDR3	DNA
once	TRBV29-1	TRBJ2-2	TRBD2	CSVTSGGTNTGELFF	TGCAGCGTTACTAGCGGGGGGACGAACACCGGGGAGCTGTTTTTT
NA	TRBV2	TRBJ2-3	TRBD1	CASRGQITDTRYF	TGTGCCAGCAGGGGACAGATCACAGATACGCGGTATTTT
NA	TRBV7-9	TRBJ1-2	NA	CASSLRRTDGGYTF	TGTGCCAGCAGCTTACGTCGGACAGATGGTGGCTACACCTTC
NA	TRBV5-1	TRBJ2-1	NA	CASSREGAILGFDEQFF	TGCGCCAGCAGCCGGGAGGGGGCCATTCTAGGATTCGATGAGCAGTTCTTC
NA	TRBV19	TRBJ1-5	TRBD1	CASSQGQNQPQHF	TGTGCCAGTAGTCAGGGACAGAATCAGCCCCAGCATTTT
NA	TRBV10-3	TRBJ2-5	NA	CAIRIGGTETQYF	TGTGCCATCAGAATCGGGGGTACGGAGACCCAGTACTTC
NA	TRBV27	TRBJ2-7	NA	CASRRHGTTEYEQYF	TGTGCCAGCAGACGACACGGGACAACCGAATACGAGCAGTACTTC
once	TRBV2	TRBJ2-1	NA	CASTERNYNEQFF	TGTGCCAGCACCGAGCGGAACTACAATGAGCAGTTCTTC
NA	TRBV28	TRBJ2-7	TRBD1	CASSPLVSWTGGSYEQYF	TGTGCCAGCAGTCCACTTGTGTCTTGGACAGGGGGCTCCTACGAGCAGTACTTC
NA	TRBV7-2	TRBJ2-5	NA	CASSLSSVGRETQYF	TGTGCCAGCAGCTTATCTTCTGTCGGGAGAGAGACCCAGTACTTC
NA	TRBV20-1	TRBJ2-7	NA	CSALQRDEQYF	TGCAGTGCCCTCCAACGGGACGAGCAGTACTTC
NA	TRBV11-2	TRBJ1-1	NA	CASSPRRGSTEAFF	TGTGCCAGCAGCCCCCGTCGGGGAAGCACTGAAGCTTTCTTT
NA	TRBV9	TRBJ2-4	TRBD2	CASSPRFISGGTSIQYF	TGTGCCAGCAGCCCCCGTTTTATTAGCGGGGGTACTTCCATTCAGTACTTC
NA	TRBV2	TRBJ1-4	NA	CASNRATNEKLFF	TGTGCCAGCAACAGGGCAACTAATGAAAAACTGTTTTTT
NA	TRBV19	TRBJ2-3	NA	CASSTTGTGTDTQYF	TGTGCCAGTAGTACAACCGGGACTGGCACAGATACGCAGTATTTT
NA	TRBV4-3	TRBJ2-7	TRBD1	CASSQDMGQGNEQYF	TGCGCCAGCAGCCAAGATATGGGACAGGGGAACGAGCAGTACTTC
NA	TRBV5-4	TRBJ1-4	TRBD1	CASSLTGTGNEKLFF	TGTGCCAGCAGTCTCACCGGGACAGGGAATGAAAAACTGTTTTTT
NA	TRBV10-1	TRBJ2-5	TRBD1	CASSEKETGTETQYF	TGCGCCAGCAGTGAGAAGGAGACAGGGACAGAGACCCAGTACTTC
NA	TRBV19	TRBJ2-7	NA	CASRKKEGYEQYF	TGTGCCAGTAGGAAAAAGGAGGGTTACGAGCAGTACTTC
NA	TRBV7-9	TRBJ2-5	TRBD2	CASSITSGAPYQETQYF	TGTGCCAGCAGCATAACTAGCGGGGCCCCGTACCAAGAGACCCAGTACTTC
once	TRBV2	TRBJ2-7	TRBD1	CASSEALSGGEQYF	TGTGCCAGCAGTGAAGCTCTGTCAGGGGGCGAGCAGTACTTC
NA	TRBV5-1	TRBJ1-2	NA	CASSLDRVNYGYTF	TGCGCCAGCAGCTTGGACAGGGTTAACTATGGCTACACCTTC
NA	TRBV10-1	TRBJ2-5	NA	CASSASWDKRQETQYF	TGCGCCAGCAGCGCCTCATGGGACAAGCGACAAGAGACCCAGTACTTC
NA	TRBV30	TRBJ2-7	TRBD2	CAWKGGGDYEQYF	TGTGCCTGGAAAGGCGGGGGGGACTACGAGCAGTACTTC
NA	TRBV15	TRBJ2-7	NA	CATSSAVGDTYEQYF	TGTGCCACCAGCAGTGCCGTCGGGGATACCTACGAGCAGTACTTC
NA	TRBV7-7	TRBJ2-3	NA	CASSRGGASTDTQYF	TGTGCCAGCAGCAGGGGGGGAGCTAGCACAGATACGCAGTATTTT
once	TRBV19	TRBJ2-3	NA	CASSSAPVLRKASTDTQYF	TGTGCCAGTAGTTCTGCCCCGGTCTTGCGGAAAGCTAGCACAGATACGCAGTATTTT
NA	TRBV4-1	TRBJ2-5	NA	CASSQGHTETQYF	TGCGCCAGCAGCCAGGGACACACAGAGACCCAGTACTTC
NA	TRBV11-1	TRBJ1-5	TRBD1	CASSVWDRALQPQHF	TGTGCCAGCAGCGTATGGGACAGGGCTCTCCAGCCCCAGCATTTT
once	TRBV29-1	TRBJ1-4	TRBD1	CSVTGTGEKLFF	TGCAGCGTTACCGGGACAGGGGAAAAACTGTTTTTT
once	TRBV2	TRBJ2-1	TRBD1	CASSPRTGRNEQFF	TGTGCCAGCAGCCCGAGGACAGGGCGGAATGAGCAGTTCTTC
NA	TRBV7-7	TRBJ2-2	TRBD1	CASSFDRVGTGELFF	TGTGCCAGCAGCTTTGACAGGGTCGGAACCGGGGAGCTGTTTTTT